This T cell receptor beta chain originates from a study of beta chain features in type 1 diabetes. This clone occurred a few times. Its antigen is not identified. In germline, CDR1 is LNHDA, CDR2 SQIVND (reference sequence). This CDR3 is 15 amino acids long. The V and J ends lost 5 bases and 3 bases respectively, with 14 bases between them. Overall study results and limits: Patients' naive, central memory and regulatory TCRB repertoires appeared more alike than those of healthy donors. Cells that show high TCR expression could be over-represented by cDNA sequencing. A potential PCR bias toward shorter templates would be equal in patient and control samples. HLA effects on TCRB rearrangement stayed unresolved here.

Expressed TCRB transcripts were sequenced because the isolated RNA had all been reverse transcribed beforehand. TCRdb keeps only in-frame clones here, not all; method: immunoSEQ multiplex PCR. This table holds about 620,000 clones, less than 20% found once. The chain joins TRBV19 to TRBJ2-4, with unresolved D. Material for sequencing was naive CD4+ T cells from blood. The receptor comes from a man younger than 30 in good health. CDR3 residues: CASSSYMDVKNIQYF. In DNA, the CDR3 is TGTGCCAGTAGTTCATACATGGACGTCAAAAACATTCAGTACTTC.